The entry below describes one T cell receptor (beta chain). This sample stems from a study of cytomegalovirus exposure and HLA in healthy donors. Study overall: There were 88 million or so unique TCRs (from HLA-typed donors) in an early data release.

PCR used 60 Vbeta primers and 13 Jbeta primers. Sequenced by immunoSEQ multiplex PCR; TCRdb stores in-frame clones only, minus some. Found here are under 150,000 clones, over 75% of them singletons; the top ten hold 1.7%. Material: PBMCs. The receptor was isolated from a woman aged 30 to 39 in good health and CMV-seronegative.

In DNA form, the CDR3 reads TGCGCCAGCAGCGAAGCAGGGGCCACTGAAGCTTTCTTT. Translated, it gives CASSEAGATEAFF. The chain uses TRBV5-1 and TRBJ1-1; D might be TRBD1 (6 bases). There are 13 residues in the CDR3. CDR1 is SGHRS, CDR2 YFSETQ, per germline. The ends were cut back, 4 bases at V and 4 bases at J, with 11 bases in the middle.